This T cell receptor (beta chain) was captured by sequencing in a study of glioma-infiltrating T cells. Study observations and caveats: CDR3 overlap between tissue and blood was very small. Above-expected tissue-blood divergence occurred in all gliomas, most in low-grade ones.

TCR alpha and beta CDR3 regions were amplified from RNA using iRepertoire nested multiplex PCR. Tissue mRNA or PBMC total RNA, 100-400 ng, went into one-step reverse transcription and amplification. TCRdb reprocessed the multiplex PCR reads via MiXCR and lists one record per CDR3 protein. The data show 160,000 or so distinct CDR3 sequences, around 40% seen once. As for this clonotype: Its antigen is unidentified. One end of the junction does not line up with germline, which may come from a read error.

The source of this sequence is a human donor with low-grade glioma or glioblastoma, undergoing nonglioma brain surgery, or in good health (not recorded which). The sequencing input was glioma tissue, nonneoplastic brain tissue, or PBMCs (not recorded which).

CDR3 coding DNA: TGCCCCAGCAGCCCCCTTCCCCAGGATCAGCCCCAGCATTTT. Translation gives CPSSPLPQDQPQHF. The V call is TRBV5-1, the J call TRBJ1-5; D ambiguous. Germline-derived CDR1 and CDR2 are SGHRS and YFSETQ. The CDR3 has 14 residues.